This T cell receptor (beta chain) was recovered during a study of chemoradiotherapy in HPV16-positive cancers. Study at large: Candidate HPV-specific T-cell clones and common TCR motifs came from functional assays in a couple of HPV16-positive patients.

This clone is judged large. Measured with immunoSEQ multiplex PCR; TCRdb has only the in-frame clones, and not every one. The data hold about 2,900 clones, with 65% to 80% observed a single time. CDR3 size: 12 residues. V lost 6 bases, J lost 4 bases, and 11 bases lay in between. Germline assignment: CDR1 SQVTM and CDR2 ANQGSEA. Specimen: tumor tissue, collected from a patient who underwent chemoradiotherapy. The V call is TRBV29-1, the J call TRBJ2-3, with a possible D match to TRBD1 (5 bases). This TCR came from a human donor with HPV-associated anogenital cancer. The CDR3 is CSVATGPDTQYF. CDR3 nucleotides: TGCAGCGTCGCTACAGGCCCAGATACGCAGTATTTT.